The 9 T cell receptor beta chains below come from one sample, sequenced in a study of T cells in Graves' hyperthyroidism and ophthalmopathy. The source material, RNA transcripts, was used to amplify TCR beta CDR3 regions. A first-round RT-PCR of the TCR CDR3 used the HTBI primer set. In TCRdb, the multiplex PCR reads were re-called with MiXCR into one record per CDR3 protein. The sample records about 160,000 distinct CDR3 sequences, around 8.9% being singletons. Sequencing was done on a sample of blood. Receptors originate from a woman aged 18-35 years with Graves' hyperthyroidism that later progressed to Graves' ophthalmopathy.

This rearrangement joins TRBV4-1 to TRBJ2-7; D may be TRBD1 or TRBD2 (6 bases each). Germline lookup yields CDR1 MGHRA and CDR2 YSYEKL. The CDR3 extends over 14 amino acids. The V and J ends lost 0 bases and 5 bases respectively, with 11 bases between them. The CDR3 DNA sequence: TGCGCCAGCAGCCAAGAGGTGGGGGGCGACGAGCAGTACTTC. Translating it yields CASSQEVGGDEQYF.

There are many counts of this clonotype. The chain combines TRBV12-5 with TRBJ2-1; D perhaps matches TRBD2 (6 bases). The ends were cut back, 8 bases at V and 8 bases at J, with 13 bases in the middle. CDR1 and CDR2 (germline): LGHNT, FRNRAP. The CDR3 extends over 12 amino acids. The CDR3 coding sequence is TGTGCTAGTTCGGCGGGAATGGATGAGCAGTTCTTC. It encodes CASSAGMDEQFF.

This clonotype showed up just a few times. The chain uses TRBV4-2 and TRBJ1-2, with 7 bases that match TRBD1. The J segment lost 3 bases and the V segment lost 4 bases, leaving 11 bases of the junction unmatched. The V gene's germline CDR1 is LGHNA and CDR2 YNFKEQ. The CDR3 runs to 16 residues. As DNA, the CDR3 is TGTGCCAGCAGCCCGACATCTCAGGGGGTGGACTATGGCTACACCTTC. Amino acid sequence: CASSPTSQGVDYGYTF.

There are many counts of this clonotype. The gene calls are TRBV28 and TRBJ1-4; 9 bases fit TRBD1. The germline V gene has CDR1 MDHEN and CDR2 SYDVKM. Losses at the gene ends were 6 bases for V and 8 bases for J; bases not matched to a gene: 13. The CDR3 runs to 16 residues. The CDR3 DNA sequence: TGTGCCAGCAGGGACGGGACAGGGAAATTGCGGGAAAAACTGTTTTTT. Its translation is CASRDGTGKLREKLFF.

This clonotype appeared many times. The V and J genes are TRBV10-1 and TRBJ2-1, with TRBD2 as a possible D gene (6 bases). This CDR3 contains 15 residues. Trimming removed 1 base at V and 1 base at J, with 8 bases between. Germline CDR1 WNHNN, CDR2 SYGVQD (reference sequence). CDR3 DNA sequence: TGCGCCAGCAGTGAGTTTGGGGGGTCCTACAATGAGCAGTTCTTC. Amino acid sequence: CASSEFGGSYNEQFF.

This clonotype was seen repeatedly, ten times or more. J is TRBJ2-1 and V is TRBV29-1; TRBD1 matches at 9 bases. CDR1 SQVTM and CDR2 ANQGSEA come from the germline V gene. V was pared by 6 bases and J by 5 bases, with 8 bases of the junction left unmatched. The CDR3 runs to 14 residues. CDR3 DNA: TGCAGCGTCGGGGACAGGGTGAGAAACAATGAGCAGTTCTTC. This codes for CSVGDRVRNNEQFF.

This clonotype was counted a few times. The chain is built from TRBV5-1 and TRBJ2-1; 10 bases line up with TRBD2. The CDR3 spans 16 residues. Trimming at V came to 1 base and at J to 5 bases, leaving 6 bases not matched to a gene. The germline CDR1 and CDR2 sequences are SGHRS and YFSETQ. The CDR3 loop is CASSLQSGLADNEQFF. DNA of the CDR3: TGCGCCAGCAGCTTGCAATCCGGACTAGCGGACAATGAGCAGTTCTTC.

This clonotype was counted ten times or more. The rearrangement joins TRBV29-1 to TRBJ2-2, with 10 bases lining up with TRBD2. CDR3 length equals 15 residues. J gave up 5 bases and V 4 bases, and 7 bases lay outside the gene matches. CDR1 and CDR2 from the germline V gene are SQVTM and ANQGSEA. CDR3 bases: TGCAGCGTTGGATCTAGCGGGAGTAGGACCGGGGAGCTGTTTTTT. Amino acid sequence: CSVGSSGSRTGELFF.

This clonotype was observed a handful of times. V and J are TRBV3-1 and TRBJ2-5, with 7 bases matching TRBD2. This CDR3 has 19 residues. V lost 4 bases and J lost 3; bases outside the gene matches: 20. Germline assignment: CDR1 LGHDT and CDR2 YNNKEL (reference sequence). The CDR3 DNA follows: TGTGCCAGCAGCCCGTCAACCCTCGCGGGAGCGCTTTTGGAAGAGACCCAGTACTTC. It specifies CASSPSTLAGALLEETQYF.